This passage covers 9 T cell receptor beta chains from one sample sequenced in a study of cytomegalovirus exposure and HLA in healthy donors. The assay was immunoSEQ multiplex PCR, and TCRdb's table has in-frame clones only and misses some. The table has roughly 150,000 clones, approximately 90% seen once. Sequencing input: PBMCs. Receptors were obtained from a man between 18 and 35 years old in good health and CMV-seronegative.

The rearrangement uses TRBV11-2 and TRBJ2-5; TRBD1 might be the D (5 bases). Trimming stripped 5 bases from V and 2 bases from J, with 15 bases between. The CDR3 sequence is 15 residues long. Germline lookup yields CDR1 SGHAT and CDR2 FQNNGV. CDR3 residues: CASSPSGQLQETQYF. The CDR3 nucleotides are TGTGCCAGCAGCCCAAGTGGACAACTACAAGAGACCCAGTACTTC.

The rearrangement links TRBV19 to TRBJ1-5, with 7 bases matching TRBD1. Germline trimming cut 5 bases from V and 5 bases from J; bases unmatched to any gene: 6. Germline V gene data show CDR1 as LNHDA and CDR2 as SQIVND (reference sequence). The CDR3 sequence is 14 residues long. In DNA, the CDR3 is TGTGCCAGTAGTCCTGACAGGGTGGATCAGCCCCAGCATTTT. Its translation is CASSPDRVDQPQHF.

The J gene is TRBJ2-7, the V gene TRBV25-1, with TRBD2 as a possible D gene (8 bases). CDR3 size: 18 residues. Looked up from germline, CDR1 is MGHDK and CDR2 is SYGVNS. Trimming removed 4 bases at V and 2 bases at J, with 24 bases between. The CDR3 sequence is CASSGTRGSSGSPYEQYF. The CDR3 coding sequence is TGTGCCAGCAGTGGGACCAGGGGGTCGAGCGGGAGCCCCTACGAGCAGTACTTC.

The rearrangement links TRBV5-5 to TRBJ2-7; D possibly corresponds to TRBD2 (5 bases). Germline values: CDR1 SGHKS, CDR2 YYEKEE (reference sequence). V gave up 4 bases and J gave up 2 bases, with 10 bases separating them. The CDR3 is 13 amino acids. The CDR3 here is CASSPWEPYEQYV. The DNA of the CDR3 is TGTGCCAGCAGCCCCTGGGAGCCCTACGAGCAGTACGTC.

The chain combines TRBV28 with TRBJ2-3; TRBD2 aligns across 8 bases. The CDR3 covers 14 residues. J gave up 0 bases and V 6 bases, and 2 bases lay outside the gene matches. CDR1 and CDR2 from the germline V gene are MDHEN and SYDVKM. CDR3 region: CASSGGGSTDTQYF. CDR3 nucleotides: TGTGCCAGCAGCGGCGGGGGGAGCACAGATACGCAGTATTTT.

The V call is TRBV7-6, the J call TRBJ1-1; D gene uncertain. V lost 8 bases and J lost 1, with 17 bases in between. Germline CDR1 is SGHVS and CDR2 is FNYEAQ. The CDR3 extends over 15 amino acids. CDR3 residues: CASSAPAEANTEAFF. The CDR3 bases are TGTGCCAGCTCCGCCCCCGCGGAGGCGAACACTGAAGCTTTCTTT.

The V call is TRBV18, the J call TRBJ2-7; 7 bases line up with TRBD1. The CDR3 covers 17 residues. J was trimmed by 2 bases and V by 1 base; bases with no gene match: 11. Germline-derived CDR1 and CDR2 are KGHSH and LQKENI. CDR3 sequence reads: CASSPLQIGDSAYEQYV. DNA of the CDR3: TGTGCCAGCTCACCACTTCAAATTGGGGACAGCGCCTACGAGCAGTACGTC.

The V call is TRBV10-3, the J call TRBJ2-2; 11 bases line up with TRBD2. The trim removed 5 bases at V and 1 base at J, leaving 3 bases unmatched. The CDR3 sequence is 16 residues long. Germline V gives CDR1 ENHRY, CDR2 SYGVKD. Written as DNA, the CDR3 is TGTGCCATCAGTCCGACTAGCGGGATGAACACCGGGGAGCTGTTTTTT. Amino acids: CAISPTSGMNTGELFF.

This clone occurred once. The CDR3 loop is CASRRGDRGPNEQFF. DNA for the CDR3: TGTGCCAGCAGGAGGGGGGACAGGGGGCCAAATGAGCAGTTCTTC. The chain is built from TRBV11-2 and TRBJ2-1; 12 bases are a match to TRBD1. In germline, CDR1 is SGHAT, CDR2 FQNNGV. After removal of 6 bases from V and 7 bases from J, the junction contained 7 bases not matched to a gene. The CDR3 extends over 15 amino acids.